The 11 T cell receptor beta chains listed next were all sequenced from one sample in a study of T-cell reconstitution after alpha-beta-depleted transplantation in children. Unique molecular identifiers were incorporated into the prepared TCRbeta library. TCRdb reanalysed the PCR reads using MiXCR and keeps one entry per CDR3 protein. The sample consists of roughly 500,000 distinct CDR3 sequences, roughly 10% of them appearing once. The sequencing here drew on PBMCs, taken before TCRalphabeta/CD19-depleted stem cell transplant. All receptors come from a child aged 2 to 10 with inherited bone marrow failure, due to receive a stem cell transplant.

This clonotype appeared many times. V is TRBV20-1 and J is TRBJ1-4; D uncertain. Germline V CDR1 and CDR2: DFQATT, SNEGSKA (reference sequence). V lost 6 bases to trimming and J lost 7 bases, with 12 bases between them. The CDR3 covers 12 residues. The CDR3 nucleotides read TGCAGTGCACGGACTCTCTCTGAAAAACTGTTTTTT. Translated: CSARTLSEKLFF.

CDR3 bases: TGTGCCAGCAGCTTAGCTCCGGGCAGGGGTCGGGGGGACCAGTACTTC. It specifies CASSLAPGRGRGDQYF. The chain has TRBV7-9 and TRBJ2-5; possibly TRBD2 for D (7 bases). Germline V gene data show CDR1 as SEHNR and CDR2 as FQNEAQ (reference sequence). The CDR3 runs to 16 residues. Trimming removed 0 bases at V and 10 bases at J, with 21 bases between.

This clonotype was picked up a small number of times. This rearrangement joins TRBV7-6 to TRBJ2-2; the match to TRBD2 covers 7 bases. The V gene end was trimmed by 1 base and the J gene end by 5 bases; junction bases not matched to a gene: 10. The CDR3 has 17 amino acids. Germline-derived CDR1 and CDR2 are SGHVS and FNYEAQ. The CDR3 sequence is CASSLDVLAAGTGELFF. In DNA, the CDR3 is TGTGCCAGCAGCTTAGATGTCCTAGCGGCAGGAACCGGGGAGCTGTTTTTT.

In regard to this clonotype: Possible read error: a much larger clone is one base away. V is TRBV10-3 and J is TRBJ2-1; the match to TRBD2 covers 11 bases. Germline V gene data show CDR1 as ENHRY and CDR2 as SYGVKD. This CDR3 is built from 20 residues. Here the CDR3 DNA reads TGTGCCGTCAGCCCGTTTGGGGGCTCCTTAGCGGGAGGGCCAGGGAAGGAGCAGTTCTTC. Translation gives CAVSPFGGSLAGGPGKEQFF.

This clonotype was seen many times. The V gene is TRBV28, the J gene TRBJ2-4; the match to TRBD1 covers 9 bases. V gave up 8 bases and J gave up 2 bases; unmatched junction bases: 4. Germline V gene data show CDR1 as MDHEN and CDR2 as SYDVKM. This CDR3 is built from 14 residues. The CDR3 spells CASSNRGPKNIQYF. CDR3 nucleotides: TGTGCCAGCTCAAACAGGGGGCCCAAAAACATTCAGTACTTC.

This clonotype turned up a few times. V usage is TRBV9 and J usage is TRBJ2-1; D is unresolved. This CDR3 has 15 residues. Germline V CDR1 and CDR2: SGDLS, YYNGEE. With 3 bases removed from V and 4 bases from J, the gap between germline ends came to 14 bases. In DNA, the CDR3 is TGTGCCAGCAGCGGTGGCGGATGGGGATACAATGAGCAGTTCTTC. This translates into CASSGGGWGYNEQFF.

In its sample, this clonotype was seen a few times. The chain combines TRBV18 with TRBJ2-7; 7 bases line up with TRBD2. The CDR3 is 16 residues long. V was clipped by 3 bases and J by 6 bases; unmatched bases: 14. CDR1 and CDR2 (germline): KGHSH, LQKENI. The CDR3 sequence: CASSPGLGGSRGEQYF. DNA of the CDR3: TGTGCCAGCTCACCGGGCCTGGGCGGGAGTAGGGGCGAGCAGTACTTC.

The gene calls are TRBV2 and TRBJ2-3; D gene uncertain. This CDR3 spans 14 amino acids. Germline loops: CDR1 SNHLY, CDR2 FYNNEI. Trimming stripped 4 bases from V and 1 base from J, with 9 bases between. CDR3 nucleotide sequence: TGTGCCAGCAGTGCCGCGGTAGGCACAGATACGCAGTATTTT. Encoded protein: CASSAAVGTDTQYF.

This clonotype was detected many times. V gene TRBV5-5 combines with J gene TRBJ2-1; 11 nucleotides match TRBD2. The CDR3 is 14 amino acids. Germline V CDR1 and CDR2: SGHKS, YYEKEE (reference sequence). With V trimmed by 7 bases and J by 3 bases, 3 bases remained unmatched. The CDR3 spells CASLLAGVYNEQFF. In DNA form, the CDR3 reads TGTGCCAGCTTACTAGCGGGAGTCTACAATGAGCAGTTCTTC.

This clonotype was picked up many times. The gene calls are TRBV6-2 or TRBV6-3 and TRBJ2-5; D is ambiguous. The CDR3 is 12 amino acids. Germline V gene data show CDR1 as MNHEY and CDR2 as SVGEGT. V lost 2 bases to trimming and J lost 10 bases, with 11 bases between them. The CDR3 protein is CASSYLLGDQYF. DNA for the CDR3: TGTGCCAGCAGTTACCTTCTTGGTGACCAGTACTTC.

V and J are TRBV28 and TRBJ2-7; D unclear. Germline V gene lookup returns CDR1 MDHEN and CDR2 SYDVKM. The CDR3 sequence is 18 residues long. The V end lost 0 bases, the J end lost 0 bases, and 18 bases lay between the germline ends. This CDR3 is CASSLWPRQHPPSYEQYF. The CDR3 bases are TGTGCCAGCAGTTTATGGCCTAGGCAGCACCCACCCTCCTACGAGCAGTACTTC.